This T cell receptor beta chain was profiled in a study of vaccination effects on CD4 cells after COVID-19. Across the study: CD4+ T cells specific for antigen were expanded with viral peptide pools by the ViraFEST assay before sequencing.

Culture proceeded for more than nine days, and CD4+ T cells were then isolated. Participants got two doses of BNT162b2 or mRNA-1273 vaccine. According to the study, vaccine recipients showed no prior SARS-CoV-2 infection and negative nucleocapsid antibodies. Researchers swapped half the medium for IL-2 medium on both days 3 and 7. The V and J ends lost 4 bases and 8 bases respectively, with 16 bases between them. The CDR3 covers 14 residues. The germline CDR1 and CDR2 sequences are SGHRS and YFSETQ. Assay: immunoSEQ multiplex PCR; the TCRdb copy retains only in-frame clones and omits some. This sample yields some 69,000 clones, of which nearly 75% are seen a single time; less than 2.5% belongs to the top ten. This clone was seen a few times. Its antigen is unidentified.

The rearrangement joins TRBV5-1 to TRBJ2-1, with D possibly being TRBD1 (5 bases). This specimen consisted of CD4+ T cells from PBMCs cultured without peptide, obtained after COVID-19 vaccination. This receptor was obtained from a human donor who received a COVID-19 vaccine. The CDR3 DNA reads TGCGCCAGCAGCCCGTCACCAGGGCAGGATGAGCAGTTCTTC. This encodes CASSPSPGQDEQFF. Full variable domain (outside the CDR3, taken from reference TRBV5-1 and TRBJ2-1): KAGVTQTPRYLIKTRGQQVTLSCSPISGHRSVSWYQQTPGQGLQFLFEYFSETQRNKGNFPGRFSGRQFSNSRSEMNVSTLELGDSALYLCASSPSPGQDEQFFGPGTRLTVL.